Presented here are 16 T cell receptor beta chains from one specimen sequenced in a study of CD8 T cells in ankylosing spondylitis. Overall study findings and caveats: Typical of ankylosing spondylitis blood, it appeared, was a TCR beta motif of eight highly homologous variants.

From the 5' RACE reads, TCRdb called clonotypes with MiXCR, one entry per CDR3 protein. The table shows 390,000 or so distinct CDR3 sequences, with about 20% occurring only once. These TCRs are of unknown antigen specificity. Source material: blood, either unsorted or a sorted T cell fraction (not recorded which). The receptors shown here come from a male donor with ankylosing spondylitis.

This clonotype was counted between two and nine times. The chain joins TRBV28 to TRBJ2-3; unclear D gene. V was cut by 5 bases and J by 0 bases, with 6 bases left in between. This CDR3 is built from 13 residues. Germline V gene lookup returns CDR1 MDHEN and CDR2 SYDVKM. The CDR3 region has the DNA TGTGCCAGCAGTCAGCCGAGCACAGATACGCAGTATTTT. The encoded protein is CASSQPSTDTQYF.

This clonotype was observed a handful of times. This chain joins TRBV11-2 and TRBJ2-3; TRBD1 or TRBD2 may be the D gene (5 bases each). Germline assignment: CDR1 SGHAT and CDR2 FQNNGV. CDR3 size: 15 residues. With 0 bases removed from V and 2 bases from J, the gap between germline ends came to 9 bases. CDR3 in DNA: TGTGCCAGCAGCTTAGATCGGGGACCCACAGATACGCAGTATTTT. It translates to CASSLDRGPTDTQYF. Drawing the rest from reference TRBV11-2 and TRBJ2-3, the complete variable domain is EAGVAQSPRYKIIEKRQSVAFWCNPISGHATLYWYQQILGQGPKLLIQFQNNGVVDDSQLPKDRFSAERLKGVDSTLKIQPAKLEDSAVYLCASSLDRGPTDTQYFGPGTRLTVL.

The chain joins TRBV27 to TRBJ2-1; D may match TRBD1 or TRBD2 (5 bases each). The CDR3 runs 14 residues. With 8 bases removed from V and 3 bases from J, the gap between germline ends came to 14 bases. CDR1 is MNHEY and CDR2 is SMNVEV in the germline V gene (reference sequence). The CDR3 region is CASAPGTGYNEQFF. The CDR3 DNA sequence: TGTGCCAGCGCCCCGGGGACCGGCTACAATGAGCAGTTCTTC.

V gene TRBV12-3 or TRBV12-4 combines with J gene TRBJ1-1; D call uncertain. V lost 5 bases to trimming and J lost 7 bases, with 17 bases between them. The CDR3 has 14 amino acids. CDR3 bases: TGTGCCAGCAGTCTCGCTGAGGGCGCGGGTGAAGCTTTCTTT. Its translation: CASSLAEGAGEAFF.

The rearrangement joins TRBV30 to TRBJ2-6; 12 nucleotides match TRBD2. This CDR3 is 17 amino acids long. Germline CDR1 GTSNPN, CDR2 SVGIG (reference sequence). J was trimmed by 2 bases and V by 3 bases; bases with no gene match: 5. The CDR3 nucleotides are TGTGCCTGGAGCAGACTAGCGGGAGTGGCTGGGGCCAACGTCCTGACTTTC. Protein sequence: CAWSRLAGVAGANVLTF.

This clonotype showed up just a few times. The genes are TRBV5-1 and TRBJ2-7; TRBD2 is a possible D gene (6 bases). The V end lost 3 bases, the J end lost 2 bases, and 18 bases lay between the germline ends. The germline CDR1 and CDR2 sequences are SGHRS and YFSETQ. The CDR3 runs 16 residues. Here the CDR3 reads CASSWAPGTETYEQYF. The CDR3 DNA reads TGCGCCAGCAGCTGGGCCCCGGGGACTGAAACCTACGAGCAGTACTTC.

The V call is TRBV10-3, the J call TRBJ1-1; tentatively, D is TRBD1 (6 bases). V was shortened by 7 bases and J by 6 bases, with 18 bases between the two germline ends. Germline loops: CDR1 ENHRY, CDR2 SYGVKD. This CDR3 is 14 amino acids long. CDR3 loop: CAINEQGTASEAFF. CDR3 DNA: TGTGCCATCAACGAACAGGGAACCGCCTCTGAAGCTTTCTTT.

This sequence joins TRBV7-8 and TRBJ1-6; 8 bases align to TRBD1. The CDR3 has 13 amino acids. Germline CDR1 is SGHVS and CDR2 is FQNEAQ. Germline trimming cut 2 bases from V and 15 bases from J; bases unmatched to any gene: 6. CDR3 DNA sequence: TGTGCCAGCAGCTTATCGGGACAGGCGGTCCTCCACTTT. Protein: CASSLSGQAVLHF.

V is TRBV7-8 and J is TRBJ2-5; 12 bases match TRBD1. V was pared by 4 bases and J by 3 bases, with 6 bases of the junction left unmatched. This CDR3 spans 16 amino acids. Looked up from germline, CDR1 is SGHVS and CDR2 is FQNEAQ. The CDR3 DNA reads TGTGCCAGCAGCTCACCGGGACAGGGGGCGAAAGAGACCCAGTACTTC. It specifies CASSSPGQGAKETQYF.

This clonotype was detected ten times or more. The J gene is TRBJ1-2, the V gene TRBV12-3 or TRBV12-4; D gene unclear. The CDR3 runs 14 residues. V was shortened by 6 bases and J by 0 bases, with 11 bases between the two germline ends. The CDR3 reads CASRSANTNYGYTF. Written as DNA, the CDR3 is TGTGCCAGCAGATCAGCCAATACTAACTATGGCTACACCTTC.

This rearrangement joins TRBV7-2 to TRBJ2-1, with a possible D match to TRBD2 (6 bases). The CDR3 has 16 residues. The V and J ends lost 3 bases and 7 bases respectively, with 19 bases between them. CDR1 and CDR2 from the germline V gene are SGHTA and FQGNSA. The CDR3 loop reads CASSLVRSGVWNEQFF. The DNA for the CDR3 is TGTGCCAGCAGCTTGGTTCGTAGCGGAGTGTGGAATGAGCAGTTCTTC.

CDR3 bases: TGTGCCAGCTCACCACTATTTGGCCAAGAGACCCAGTACTTC. Translated, it gives CASSPLFGQETQYF. The V gene is TRBV18, the J gene TRBJ2-5; D remains ambiguous. CDR3 length: 14 amino acids. V was clipped by 1 base and J by 1 base, with 7 bases between them. The germline V gene has CDR1 KGHSH and CDR2 LQKENI.

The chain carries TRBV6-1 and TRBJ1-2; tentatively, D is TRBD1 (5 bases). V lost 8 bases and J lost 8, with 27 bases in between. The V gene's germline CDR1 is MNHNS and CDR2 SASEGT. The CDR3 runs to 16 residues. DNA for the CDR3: TGTGCCAGCGAAATACCTACCGGGACCGGTCCGGGGGGCTACACCTTC. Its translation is CASEIPTGTGPGGYTF.

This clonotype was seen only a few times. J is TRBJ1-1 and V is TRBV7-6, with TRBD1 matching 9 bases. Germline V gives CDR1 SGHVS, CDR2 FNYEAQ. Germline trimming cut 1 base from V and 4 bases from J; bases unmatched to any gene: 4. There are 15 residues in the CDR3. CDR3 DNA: TGTGCCAGCAGCTTAGTAGGACAGGGGATCACTGAAGCTTTCTTT. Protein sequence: CASSLVGQGITEAFF. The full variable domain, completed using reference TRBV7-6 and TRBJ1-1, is GAGVSQSPRYKVTKRGQDVALRCDPISGHVSLYWYRQALGQGPEFLTYFNYEAQQDKSGLPNDRFSAERPEGSISTLTIQRTEQRDSAMYRCASSLVGQGITEAFFGQGTRLTVV.

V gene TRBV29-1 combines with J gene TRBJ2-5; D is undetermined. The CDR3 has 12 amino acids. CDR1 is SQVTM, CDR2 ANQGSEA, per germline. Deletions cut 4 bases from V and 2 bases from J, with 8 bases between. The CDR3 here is CSVGEAQETQYF. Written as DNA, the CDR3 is TGCAGCGTTGGTGAGGCACAAGAGACCCAGTACTTC.

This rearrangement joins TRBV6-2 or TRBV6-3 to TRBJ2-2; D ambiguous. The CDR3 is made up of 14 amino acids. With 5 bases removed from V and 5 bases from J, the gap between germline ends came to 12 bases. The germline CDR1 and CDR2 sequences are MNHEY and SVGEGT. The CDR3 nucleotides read TGTGCCAGCAGTATCCCAGGACGGACCGGGGAGCTGTTTTTT. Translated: CASSIPGRTGELFF.